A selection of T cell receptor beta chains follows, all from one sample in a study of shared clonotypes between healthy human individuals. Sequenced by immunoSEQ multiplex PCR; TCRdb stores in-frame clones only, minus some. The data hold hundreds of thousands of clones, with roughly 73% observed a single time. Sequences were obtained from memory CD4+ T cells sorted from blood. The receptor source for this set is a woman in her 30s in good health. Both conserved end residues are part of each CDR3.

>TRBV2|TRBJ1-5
CASRGGPNQPQHF
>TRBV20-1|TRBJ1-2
CSADVWGYTF
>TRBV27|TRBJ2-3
CASSPNAGGSRDTQYF
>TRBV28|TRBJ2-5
CASSLVALETQYF
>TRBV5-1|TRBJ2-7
CASSITTGTSYEQYF
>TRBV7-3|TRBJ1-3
CASSLDSSGNTIYF
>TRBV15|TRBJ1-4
CATSDWTATNEKLFF
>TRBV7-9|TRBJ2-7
CASSPIRAGLGQYF
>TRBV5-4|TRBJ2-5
CASSWKKEGQETQYF
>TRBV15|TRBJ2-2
CATSRDEARVGTGELFF
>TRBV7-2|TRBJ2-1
CASSLDWGWGALDNEQFF
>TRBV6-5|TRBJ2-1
CASSYSKGYNEQFF
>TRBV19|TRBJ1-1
CASSTSANTEAFF
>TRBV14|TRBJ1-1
CASSQEVDSSGLNTEAFF
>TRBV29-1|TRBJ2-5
CSVDILAGVGETQYF
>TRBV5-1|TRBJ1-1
CASSYGGLEDTEAFF
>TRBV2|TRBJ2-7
CATTTRQGRKSGEQYF
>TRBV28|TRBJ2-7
CASRAAAASSYEQYF
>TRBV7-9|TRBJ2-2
CASSRNGEGAGELFF
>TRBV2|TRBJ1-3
CASRTGGGNTIYF
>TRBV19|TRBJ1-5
CASSWNREDQPQHF
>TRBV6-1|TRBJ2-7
CASSESYRYEQYF
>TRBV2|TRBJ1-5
CASRQNSNQPQHF
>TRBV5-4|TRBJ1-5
CASSWGTGRNQPQHF
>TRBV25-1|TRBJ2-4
CASREGGTRNIQYF
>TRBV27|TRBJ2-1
CASSSDRGRLVSFF
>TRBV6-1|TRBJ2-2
CASSGGRLDTGELFF
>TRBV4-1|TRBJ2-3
CASSQDLLALYTQYF
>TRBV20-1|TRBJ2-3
CSATRGDTQYF
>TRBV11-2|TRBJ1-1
CASSLQGLRTEAFF
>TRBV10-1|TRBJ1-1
CASSESGGLNTEAFF
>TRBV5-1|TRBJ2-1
CASSLVGTSGNEQFF
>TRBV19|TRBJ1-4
CASSILGATNEKLFF
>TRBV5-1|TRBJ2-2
CASSLFFLAGDTGELFF
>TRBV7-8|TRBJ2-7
CASSLRPEIRPYEQYF
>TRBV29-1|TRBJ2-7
CSAVLAGGFLDEQYF
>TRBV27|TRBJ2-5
CASSLSRSLGETQYF
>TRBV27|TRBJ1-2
CASSAWTISGNYGYTF
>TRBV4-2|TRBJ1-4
CASSRGTDGEKLFF
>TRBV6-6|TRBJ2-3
CASRERGAPRTDTQYF
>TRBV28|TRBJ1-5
CASSLQLLMSNQPQHF
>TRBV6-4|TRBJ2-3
CASSAGVADTQYF
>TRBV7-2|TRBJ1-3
CASSLRTGSGNTIYF
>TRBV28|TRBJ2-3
CASSRQGWNTQYF
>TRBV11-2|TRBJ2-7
CASSFGGAGSYEQYF
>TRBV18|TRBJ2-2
CASSPDITGELFF
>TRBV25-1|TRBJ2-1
CASSARDSGSSYNEQFF
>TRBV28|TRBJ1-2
CASSLRGTYGYTF
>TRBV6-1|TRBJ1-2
CASSVRTGDGYTF
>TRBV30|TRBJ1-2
CAWTDSGQLYGYTF
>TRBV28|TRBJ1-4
CASSTQTGRGNEKLFF
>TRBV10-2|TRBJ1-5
CASSDNRGWVNQPQHF
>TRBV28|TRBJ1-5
CASSFGGSSNQPQHF
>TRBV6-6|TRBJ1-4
CASSLGQGANEKLFF
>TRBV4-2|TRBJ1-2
CASSQDFGAGADYGYTF
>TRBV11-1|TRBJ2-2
CASSFLPGLGNTGELFF
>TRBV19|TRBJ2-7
CASRQQGIASYEQYF